These 26 T cell receptor beta chains were sequenced from one sample in a study of T cells of healthy individuals. Each CDR3 protein gets one entry after TCRdb re-called the 5' RACE reads with MiXCR. The sample contains fewer than 75,000 distinct CDR3 sequences, around 15% of which appear only once. The receptors were gathered from a human donor in good health.

This clonotype came up many times. The gene calls are TRBV7-3 and TRBJ2-1; 11 bases fit TRBD2. The V gene end was trimmed by 5 bases and the J gene end by 7 bases; junction bases not matched to a gene: 10. The CDR3 spans 16 residues. Germline CDR1 SGHTA, CDR2 FQGTGA. The CDR3 coding sequence is TGTGCCAGCAGCCCCTCTAGCGGGGGGCGGGTAAATGAGCAGTTCTTC. Protein sequence: CASSPSSGGRVNEQFF.

This clonotype appeared a few times. The chain uses TRBV7-2 and TRBJ2-2; TRBD1 matches at 9 bases. Trimming removed 5 bases from V and 6 bases from J; junction bases left unmatched: 10. The germline gives CDR1 SGHTA, CDR2 FQGNSA. This CDR3 has 16 residues. The CDR3 protein is CASSPRGTGSAGELFF. CDR3 nucleotide sequence: TGTGCCAGCAGCCCCAGGGGGACAGGGTCGGCCGGGGAGCTGTTTTTT. The full variable domain, rest sourced from reference TRBV7-2 and TRBJ2-2, is GAGVSQSPSNKVTEKGKDVELRCDPISGHTALYWYRQSLGQGLEFLIYFQGNSAPDKSGLPSDRFSAERTGGSVSTLTIQRTQQEDSAVYLCASSPRGTGSAGELFFGEGSRLTVL.

This clonotype came up a few times. This sequence joins TRBV28 and TRBJ2-3, with TRBD1 matching over 8 bases. The trim removed 6 bases at V and 3 bases at J, leaving 11 bases unmatched. The germline V gene encodes CDR1 MDHEN and CDR2 SYDVKM. This CDR3 spans 16 amino acids. The CDR3 DNA sequence: TGTGCCAGCAGCTCAGGGGGCCGGGGAAGGACAGATACGCAGTATTTT. The encoded protein is CASSSGGRGRTDTQYF.

This clonotype was picked up many times. The rearrangement links TRBV19 to TRBJ2-2; 12 bases line up with TRBD2. Per the germline V gene, CDR1 is LNHDA and CDR2 is SQIVND (reference sequence). Losses at the gene ends were 4 bases for V and 3 bases for J; bases not matched to a gene: 0. This CDR3 is built from 15 residues. CDR3 sequence: CASSRLAGDTGELFF. Here the CDR3 DNA reads TGTGCCAGTAGTAGACTAGCGGGAGACACCGGGGAGCTGTTTTTT.

The rearrangement joins TRBV2 to TRBJ1-5; D not certain. Germline CDR1 is SNHLY and CDR2 is FYNNEI. The germline V and J ends were trimmed by 6 bases and 3 bases, with 12 bases remaining between them. The CDR3 has 14 residues. CDR3: CASSLLGINQPQHF. CDR3 nucleotide sequence: TGTGCCAGCAGCCTTCTGGGTATCAATCAGCCCCAGCATTTT.

This clonotype was counted between two and nine times. The chain joins TRBV4-1 to TRBJ2-3, with D perhaps TRBD2 (6 bases). V was clipped by 1 base and J by 6 bases, with 14 bases between them. Germline V gives CDR1 MGHRA, CDR2 YSYEKL. The CDR3 consists of 15 residues. Here the CDR3 DNA reads TGCGCCAGCAGCCAAGGTCGCGGCGGGGTTGATACGCAGTATTTT. This codes for CASSQGRGGVDTQYF.

The chain's CDR3 is CASNRGYTF. CDR3 nucleotides: TGTGCCAGCAACCGAGGCTACACCTTC. The rearrangement uses TRBV2 and TRBJ1-2; no clear D gene. Looked up from germline, CDR1 is SNHLY and CDR2 is FYNNEI. CDR3 length: 9 residues. Trimming cost V 7 bases and J 8 bases, with 5 bases left between them. Based on the CDR3 plus reference TRBV2 and TRBJ1-2, the full variable domain is EPEVTQTPSHQVTQMGQEVILRCVPISNHLYFYWYRQILGQKVEFLVSFYNNEISEKSEIFDDQFSVERPDGSNFTLKIRSTKLEDSAMYFCASNRGYTFGSGTRLTVV.

Many counts were recorded for this clonotype. The chain is built from TRBV6-1 and TRBJ1-1; tentatively, D is TRBD1 (5 bases). V was trimmed by 7 bases and J by 6 bases, leaving 18 bases between them. Germline V gene sequence: CDR1 MNHNS, CDR2 SASEGT. The CDR3 length is 14 residues. DNA of the CDR3: TGTGCCAGCATGGAGCCTGGCAGGGCCCCTGAAGCTTTCTTT. It is translated as CASMEPGRAPEAFF.

The chain uses TRBV24-1 and TRBJ1-1; possibly TRBD1 for D (5 bases). The length of the CDR3 is 12 residues. Trimming stripped 3 bases from V and 10 bases from J, with 11 bases between. CDR1 and CDR2 from the germline V gene are KGHDR and SFDVKD. CDR3 nucleotides: TGTGCCACCAGTGATACGCAGGGTCCAGCTTTCTTT. It specifies CATSDTQGPAFF.

This clonotype was counted at least ten times. The chain's CDR3 is CASSLDRTGGTQYF. DNA of the CDR3: TGTGCCAGCAGCCTGGACAGGACGGGAGGGACCCAGTACTTC. The chain combines TRBV7-2 with TRBJ2-5, with D perhaps assigned TRBD1 or TRBD2 (7 bases each). The CDR3 is 14 residues long. Germline CDR1 and CDR2: SGHTA and FQGNSA. Trimming stripped 5 bases from V and 7 bases from J, with 17 bases between.

This CDR3 reads CASSQEWKRGPPKNIQYF. In nucleotides, the CDR3 is TGCGCCAGCAGCCAAGAGTGGAAGAGGGGGCCCCCCAAAAACATTCAGTACTTC. The genes are TRBV4-1 and TRBJ2-4, with 7 bases identical to TRBD1. Trimming at V came to 0 bases and at J to 2 bases, leaving 10 bases not matched to a gene. Germline CDR1 is MGHRA and CDR2 is YSYEKL. CDR3 length: 18 residues.

This clonotype was seen repeatedly, ten times or more. The genes are TRBV29-1 and TRBJ2-5, with 9 nucleotides matching TRBD2. Unmatched junction bases numbered 2, after V lost 7 bases and J lost 5 bases. The CDR3 loop spans 11 amino acids. Germline-derived CDR1 and CDR2 are SQVTM and ANQGSEA. CDR3 loop: CSGTSEETQYF. CDR3 sequence (DNA): TGCAGCGGGACTAGCGAGGAGACCCAGTACTTC.

Only a few counts were recorded for this clonotype. The J gene is TRBJ2-5, the V gene TRBV7-9; 8 bases match TRBD1. The V and J ends lost 8 bases and 5 bases, in that order; junction bases with no gene match: 13. In germline, CDR1 is SEHNR, CDR2 FQNEAQ (reference sequence). The CDR3 totals 15 residues. Written as DNA, the CDR3 is TGTGCCAGCTACCTAATCGACAGGGACAGGGAGACCCAGTACTTC. Translated: CASYLIDRDRETQYF.

The chain uses TRBV7-9 and TRBJ2-1, with D unresolved. Trimming took 3 bases from V and 0 from J, leaving 9 bases between them. This CDR3 has 15 amino acids. Germline assignment: CDR1 SEHNR and CDR2 FQNEAQ (reference sequence). The DNA of the CDR3 is TGTGCCAGCAGCTTCAGGAATAGCTCCTACAATGAGCAGTTCTTC. It specifies CASSFRNSSYNEQFF.

This clonotype has only a few counts. The chain couples TRBV5-1 to TRBJ2-5; no clear D gene. CDR3 length: 16 amino acids. Germline CDR1 and CDR2: SGHRS and YFSETQ. With 0 bases removed from V and 5 bases from J, the gap between germline ends came to 17 bases. CDR3 DNA: TGCGCCAGCAGCTTGGGTCCCGGGCTTCAGGAGGAGACCCAGTACTTC. This gives the protein CASSLGPGLQEETQYF. Drawing the rest from reference TRBV5-1 and TRBJ2-5, the complete variable domain is KAGVTQTPRYLIKTRGQQVTLSCSPISGHRSVSWYQQTPGQGLQFLFEYFSETQRNKGNFPGRFSGRQFSNSRSEMNVSTLELGDSALYLCASSLGPGLQEETQYFGPGTRLLVL.

This chain uses TRBV20-1 with TRBJ2-1; D might be TRBD2 (6 bases). This CDR3 is 11 amino acids long. CDR1 and CDR2 from the germline V gene are DFQATT and SNEGSKA (reference sequence). V was clipped by 5 bases and J by 9 bases, with 11 bases between them. The CDR3 loop is CSARLVGEQFF. CDR3 bases: TGCAGTGCTCGACTAGTTGGTGAGCAGTTCTTC.

The J gene is TRBJ2-3, the V gene TRBV28, with D tentatively TRBD1 or TRBD2 (6 bases each). Germline CDR1 is MDHEN and CDR2 is SYDVKM. V gave up 6 bases and J gave up 10 bases, with 17 bases separating them. The CDR3 spans 13 residues. CDR3 coding DNA: TGTGCCAGCAGACCCCCGGGGGCAGCGGCGCAGTATTTT. Translating it yields CASRPPGAAAQYF. The full variable domain, in which reference TRBV28 and TRBJ2-3 provide the parts outside the CDR3, is DVKVTQSSRYLVKRTGEKVFLECVQDMDHENMFWYRQDPGLGLRLIYFSYDVKMKEKGDIPEGYSVSREKKERFSLILESASTNQTSMYLCASRPPGAAAQYFGPGTRLTVL.

This clonotype was observed at least ten times. J is TRBJ2-1 and V is TRBV28; possibly TRBD2 for D (6 bases). The CDR3 has 14 residues. In germline, CDR1 is MDHEN, CDR2 SYDVKM. V was shortened by 5 bases and J by 13 bases, with 21 bases between the two germline ends. In nucleotides, the CDR3 is TGTGCCAGCAGTGGAGGGAAAGGAGTGGTTTTTCAGTTCTTC. Amino acid sequence: CASSGGKGVVFQFF.

There are many counts of this clonotype. The chain is built from TRBV6-2 or TRBV6-3 and TRBJ2-1; 7 bases align to TRBD2. V dropped 6 bases and J dropped 4; count of bases not matched to a gene: 9. Per germline, CDR1 MNHEY and CDR2 SVGEGT. This CDR3 region has 15 residues. Here the CDR3 reads CASRPLADQYNEQFF. The CDR3 DNA follows: TGTGCCAGCAGACCCCTAGCGGACCAGTACAATGAGCAGTTCTTC.

In its sample, this clonotype was seen many times. The gene calls are TRBV20-1 and TRBJ2-1; TRBD2 matches 10 bases. V dropped 5 bases and J dropped 5; count of bases not matched to a gene: 15. Germline lookup yields CDR1 DFQATT and CDR2 SNEGSKA (reference sequence). This CDR3 contains 17 residues. The CDR3 nucleotides read TGCAGTGCTTCCGGACTAGCGGAATCGATTCCTAACAATGAGCAGTTCTTC. It encodes CSASGLAESIPNNEQFF.

This clonotype was counted ten times or more. V and J are TRBV5-1 and TRBJ2-5; D is uncertain. In germline, CDR1 is SGHRS, CDR2 YFSETQ. CDR3 size: 12 residues. Trimming stripped 4 bases from V and 0 bases from J, with 4 bases between. The CDR3, as DNA: TGCGCCAGCAGCCCGGACCAAGAGACCCAGTACTTC. This gives the protein CASSPDQETQYF.

The chain uses TRBV5-6 and TRBJ2-7; either TRBD1 or TRBD2 may fit D (7 bases each). CDR1 is SGHDT, CDR2 YYEEEE, per germline. This CDR3 has 15 amino acids. The germline V and J ends were trimmed by 2 bases and 0 bases, with 12 bases remaining between them. The CDR3 DNA sequence: TGTGCCAGCAGCTTAGCGGGACAGTACTCCTACGAGCAGTACTTC. Protein product: CASSLAGQYSYEQYF.

In its sample, this clonotype ranks as medium-sized. This chain connects TRBV19 to TRBJ2-1, with 11 bases identical to TRBD2. This CDR3 contains 16 residues. J was trimmed by 8 bases and V by 2 bases; bases with no gene match: 8. Germline CDR1 LNHDA, CDR2 SQIVND (reference sequence). The CDR3 DNA sequence: TGTGCCAGTAGTATATCCGGGACTAGCGGAAGCGATGAGCAGTTCTTC. This translates into CASSISGTSGSDEQFF.

The chain combines TRBV29-1 with TRBJ2-5, with TRBD1 identical over 9 bases. Germline assignment: CDR1 SQVTM and CDR2 ANQGSEA. The ends lost 2 bases at V and 1 base at J; junction bases unmatched: 8. This CDR3 spans 16 amino acids. The CDR3 reads CSVETGTGFLQETQYF. For the CDR3, the DNA is TGCAGCGTTGAAACCGGGACAGGGTTTCTCCAAGAGACCCAGTACTTC.

The rearrangement uses TRBV11-2 and TRBJ1-1, with D uncertain. Looked up from germline, CDR1 is SGHAT and CDR2 is FQNNGV. With 6 bases removed from V and 5 bases from J, the gap between germline ends came to 10 bases. This CDR3 comprises 12 residues. The CDR3 DNA reads as TGTGCCAGCAGTTTCAGTAGTACTGAAGCTTTCTTT. This encodes CASSFSSTEAFF.

This clonotype was observed at least ten times. The chain has TRBV20-1 and TRBJ2-5; D possibly corresponds to TRBD2 (5 bases). The CDR3 consists of 13 residues. Germline-derived CDR1 and CDR2 are DFQATT and SNEGSKA (reference sequence). Trimming pared 6 bases from V and 7 bases from J, leaving 18 bases between. CDR3 in DNA: TGCAGTGCGACTCGGATGAGCGGAGGGACCCAGTACTTC. This sequence encodes CSATRMSGGTQYF.